The text below deals with one TCR beta chain. The source of the sample is a study of blood T cell repertoires in COVID-19. Clones were read by immunoSEQ multiplex PCR, and TCRdb kept only the in-frame ones, dropping some. The sample shows about 270,000 clones, 82% of them seen only once. The TCR comes from a woman aged 18-35 years with acute or convalescent COVID-19. Sequences were obtained from peripheral blood.

The CDR3 sequence: CAWGGPGTENTEAFF. The DNA of the CDR3 is TGTGCCTGGGGGGGGCCGGGGACAGAGAACACTGAAGCTTTCTTT. The J gene is TRBJ1-1, the V gene TRBV30; 7 bases are a match to TRBD1. V shed 5 bases and J 1 base; nucleotides not matched to a gene: 10. Germline loops: CDR1 GTSNPN, CDR2 SVGIG (reference sequence). The CDR3 is 15 amino acids.